Here is one T cell receptor beta chain with its context. The target antigen is unknown. Generated by immunoSEQ multiplex PCR, the TCRdb table keeps only in-frame clones and is missing some. Of 50,000 to 65,000 clones listed, around 90% are singletons. This entry belongs to a study of T cell responses to AZD1222 COVID-19 vaccine. Study conclusions and caveats: It was only after the peak T cell response that any repertoires were sampled.

Sequenced material: peripheral blood, taken 28 days after the second AZD1222 dose. The TCR comes from an adult who received the AZD1222 COVID-19 vaccine.

CDR3 region: CASSLEIGVQRNEQFF. The DNA of the CDR3 is TGTGCCAGCAGCTTGGAGATCGGGGTTCAGAGGAATGAGCAGTTCTTC. The rearrangement joins TRBV5-8 to TRBJ2-1; TRBD2 might be the D (5 bases). V lost 0 bases to trimming and J lost 7 bases, with 17 bases between them. Germline CDR1 reads SGHTS; CDR2 reads YDEGEE. The length of the CDR3 is 16 residues. Drawing the rest from reference TRBV5-8 and TRBJ2-1, the complete variable domain is EAGVTQSPTHLIKTRGQQATLRCSPISGHTSVYWYQQALGLGLQFLLWYDEGEERNRGNFPPRFSGRQFPNYSSELNVNALELEDSALYLCASSLEIGVQRNEQFFGPGTRLTVL.